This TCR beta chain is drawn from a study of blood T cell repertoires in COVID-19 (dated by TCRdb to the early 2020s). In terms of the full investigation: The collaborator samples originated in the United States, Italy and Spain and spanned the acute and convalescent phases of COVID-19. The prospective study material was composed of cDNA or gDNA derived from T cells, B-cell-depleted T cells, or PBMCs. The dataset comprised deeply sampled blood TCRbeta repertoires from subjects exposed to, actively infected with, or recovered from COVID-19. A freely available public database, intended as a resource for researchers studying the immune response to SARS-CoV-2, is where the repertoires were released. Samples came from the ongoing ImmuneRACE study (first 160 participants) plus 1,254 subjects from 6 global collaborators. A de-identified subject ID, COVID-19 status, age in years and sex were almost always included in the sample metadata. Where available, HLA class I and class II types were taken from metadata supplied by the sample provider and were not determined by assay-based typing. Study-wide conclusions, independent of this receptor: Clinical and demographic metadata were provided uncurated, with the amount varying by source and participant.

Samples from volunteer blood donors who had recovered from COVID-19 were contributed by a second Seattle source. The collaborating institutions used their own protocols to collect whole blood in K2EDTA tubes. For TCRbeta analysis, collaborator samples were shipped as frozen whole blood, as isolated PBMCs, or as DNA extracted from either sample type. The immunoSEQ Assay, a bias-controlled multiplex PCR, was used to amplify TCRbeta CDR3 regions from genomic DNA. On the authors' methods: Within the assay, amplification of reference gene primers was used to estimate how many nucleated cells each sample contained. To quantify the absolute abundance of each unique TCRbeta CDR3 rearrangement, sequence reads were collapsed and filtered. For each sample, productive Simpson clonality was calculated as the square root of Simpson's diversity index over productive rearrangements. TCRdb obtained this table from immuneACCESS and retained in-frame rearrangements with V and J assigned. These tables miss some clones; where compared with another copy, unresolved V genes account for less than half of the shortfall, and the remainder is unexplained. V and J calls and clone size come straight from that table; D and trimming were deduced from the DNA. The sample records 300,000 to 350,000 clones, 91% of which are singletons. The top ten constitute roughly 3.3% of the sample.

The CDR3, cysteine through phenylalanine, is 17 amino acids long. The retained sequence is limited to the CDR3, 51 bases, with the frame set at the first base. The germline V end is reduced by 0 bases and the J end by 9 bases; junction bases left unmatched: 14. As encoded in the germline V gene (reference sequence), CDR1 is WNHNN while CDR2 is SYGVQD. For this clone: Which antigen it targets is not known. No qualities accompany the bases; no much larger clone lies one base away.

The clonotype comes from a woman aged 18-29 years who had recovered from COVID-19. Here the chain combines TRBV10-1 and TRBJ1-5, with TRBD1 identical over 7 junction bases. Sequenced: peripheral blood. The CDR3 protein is CASSESMTGRLRRPQHF. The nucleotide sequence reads TGCGCCAGCAGTGAGTCGATGACAGGGAGACTCAGGAGGCCCCAGCATTTT.